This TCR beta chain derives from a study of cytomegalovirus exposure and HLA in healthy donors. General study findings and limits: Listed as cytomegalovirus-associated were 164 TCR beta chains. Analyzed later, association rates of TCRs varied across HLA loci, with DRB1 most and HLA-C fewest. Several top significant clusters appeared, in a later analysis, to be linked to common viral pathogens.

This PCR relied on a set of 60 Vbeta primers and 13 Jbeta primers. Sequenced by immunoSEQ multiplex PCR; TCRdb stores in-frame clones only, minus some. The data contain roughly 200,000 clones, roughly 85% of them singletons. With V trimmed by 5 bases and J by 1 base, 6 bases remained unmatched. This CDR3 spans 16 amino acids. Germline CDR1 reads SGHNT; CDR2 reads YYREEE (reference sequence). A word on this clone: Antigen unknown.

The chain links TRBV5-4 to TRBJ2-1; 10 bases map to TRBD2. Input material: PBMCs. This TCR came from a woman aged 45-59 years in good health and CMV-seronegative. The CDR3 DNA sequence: TGTGCCAGCAGTTCACTTAGCGGGAGGTCCTACAATGAGCAGTTCTTC. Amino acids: CASSSLSGRSYNEQFF. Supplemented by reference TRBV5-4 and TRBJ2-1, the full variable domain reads ETGVTQSPTHLIKTRGQQVTLRCSSQSGHNTVSWYQQALGQGPQFIFQYYREEENGRGNFPPRFSGLQFPNYSSELNVNALELDDSALYLCASSSLSGRSYNEQFFGPGTRLTVL.